This is a list of T cell receptor beta chains from one sample in a study of beta chain features in type 1 diabetes. Data came from immunoSEQ multiplex PCR; TCRdb stores just in-frame clones and leaves some out. This table holds around 690,000 clones, approximately 13% found once. Input material: naive CD4+ T cells from blood. The receptors come from a young man with type 1 diabetes. Both conserved end residues are part of each CDR3. The D gene is left open where the match is weak. The size of a clone is reported for some rows only, either as once, few or many, or as a class for expanded clones.

j_gene | v_gene | abundance | d_gene | CDR3aa | CDR3nt
TRBJ2-7 | TRBV5-1 | few | TRBD1 | CASSLSGTGGLRGYEQYF | TGCGCCAGCAGCTTGTCGGGGACAGGAGGGTTAAGGGGCTACGAGCAGTACTTC
TRBJ1-2 | TRBV7-3 | NA | TRBD1 | CASSLGQGNYGYTF | TGTGCCAGCAGCTTGGGACAGGGTAACTATGGCTACACCTTC
TRBJ1-2 | TRBV9 | NA | TRBD1 | CASSVVGTGGVGSYTF | TGTGCCAGCAGCGTAGTGGGGACAGGGGGCGTAGGAAGCTACACCTTC
TRBJ2-7 | TRBV11-2 | NA | TRBD1 | CASSLGYSGQAHEQYF | TGTGCCAGCAGCTTAGGTTATTCGGGACAGGCCCACGAGCAGTACTTC
TRBJ2-1 | TRBV18 | few | NA | CASSPQLSSYNEQFF | TGTGCCAGCTCACCGCAGCTGAGCTCCTACAATGAGCAGTTCTTC
TRBJ2-1 | TRBV4-2 | few | NA | CASSQPGTANNEQFF | TGTGCCAGCAGCCAACCCGGGACTGCCAACAATGAGCAGTTCTTC
TRBJ1-2 | TRBV7-2 | NA | NA | CAWQGPNYGYTF | TGTGCCTGGCAGGGGCCTAACTATGGCTACACCTTC
TRBJ2-1 | TRBV29-1 | NA | NA | CSVDEQNYNEQFF | TGCAGCGTTGATGAACAGAACTACAATGAGCAGTTCTTC
TRBJ1-2 | TRBV4-3 | NA | NA | CASSQEQAPQKIYGYTF | TGCGCCAGCAGCCAAGAACAGGCACCACAGAAGATTTATGGCTACACCTTC
TRBJ2-1 | TRBV7-2 | NA | NA | CASSSPGMILNEQFF | TGTGCCAGCAGCTCGCCCGGAATGATTCTGAATGAGCAGTTCTTC
TRBJ2-5 | TRBV9 | NA | TRBD2 | CASSASGGGETQYF | TGTGCCAGCAGCGCCAGCGGGGGAGGGGAGACCCAGTACTTC
TRBJ1-5 | TRBV7-9 | few | NA | CASSLGGEPPQHF | TGTGCCAGCAGCTTAGGCGGGGAACCGCCCCAGCATTTT
TRBJ1-4 | TRBV30 | NA | TRBD1 | CAFQGAWDEKLFF | TGTGCCTTCCAGGGGGCGTGGGATGAAAAACTGTTTTTT
TRBJ2-7 | TRBV6-1 | NA | NA | CASSERYEQYF | TGTGCCAGCAGTGAGAGGTACGAGCAGTACTTC
TRBJ1-1 | TRBV19 | few | TRBD1 | CASTVPGQGGAFF | TGTGCCAGTACTGTACCGGGACAGGGAGGAGCTTTCTTT
TRBJ2-2 | TRBV6-1 | NA | NA | CASSERANTGELFF | TGTGCCAGCAGTGAGAGAGCGAACACCGGGGAGCTGTTTTTT
TRBJ2-3 | TRBV4-3 | few | NA | CASSQDRDTAGTDTQYF | TGCGCCAGCAGCCAAGATAGGGATACAGCCGGCACAGATACGCAGTATTTT
TRBJ2-2 | TRBV5-4 | NA | NA | CASSPQDILNTGELFF | TGTGCCAGCAGCCCTCAGGACATTTTGAACACCGGGGAGCTGTTTTTT
TRBJ2-3 | TRBV19 | NA | NA | CASSIGQITDTQYF | TGTGCCAGTAGTATCGGACAGATCACAGATACGCAGTATTTT
TRBJ2-3 | TRBV6-6 | NA | TRBD2 | CASSWTSEVGTQYF | TGTGCCAGCAGTTGGACTAGCGAGGTCGGTACGCAGTATTTT
TRBJ2-5 | TRBV6-5 | NA | TRBD1 | CASSEAWDRDQYF | TGTGCCAGCAGTGAAGCTTGGGACAGGGACCAGTACTTC
TRBJ2-5 | TRBV10-3 | few | NA | CAISAAGGTQYF | TGTGCCATCAGTGCGGCCGGGGGGACCCAGTACTTC
TRBJ1-5 | TRBV29-1 | few | NA | CSVRGGGNQPQHF | TGCAGCGTTAGAGGTGGAGGAAATCAGCCCCAGCATTTT
TRBJ2-7 | TRBV5-4 | NA | TRBD2 | CASSLGSSGVSYEQYF | TGTGCCAGCAGCTTGGGGTCTAGCGGGGTTTCCTACGAGCAGTACTTC
TRBJ1-2 | TRBV5-1 | NA | TRBD1 | CASSLTPSTGGVYGYTF | TGCGCCAGCAGCTTGACCCCCAGCACAGGGGGCGTCTATGGCTACACCTTC
TRBJ2-7 | TRBV7-2 | few | NA | CASSSPGWTYEQYF | TGTGCCAGCAGCTCGCCGGGATGGACCTACGAGCAGTACTTC
TRBJ1-5 | TRBV14 | few | NA | CASSQGMSPQHF | TGTGCCAGCAGCCAAGGGATGTCCCCCCAGCATTTT
TRBJ1-2 | TRBV6-1 | few | NA | CASSEAPGPAYGYTF | TGTGCCAGCAGTGAAGCGCCAGGTCCTGCTTATGGCTACACCTTC
TRBJ1-4 | TRBV10-3 | few | NA | CAISVGPTNEKLFF | TGTGCCATCAGTGTTGGACCAACTAATGAAAAACTGTTTTTT
TRBJ1-2 | TRBV29-1 | few | NA | CSVFSQGYGYTF | TGCAGCGTTTTCTCACAGGGCTATGGCTACACCTTC
TRBJ2-2 | TRBV2 | few | NA | CASSGQSNTGELFF | TGTGCCAGCAGTGGACAGAGCAACACCGGGGAGCTGTTTTTT
TRBJ1-1 | TRBV5-6 | NA | NA | CASSFGNTEAFF | TGTGCCAGCAGCTTTGGGAACACTGAAGCTTTCTTT
TRBJ2-7 | TRBV4-1 | few | NA | CASSQGSSGAAYEQYF | TGCGCCAGCAGCCAAGGTTCATCGGGGGCCGCCTACGAGCAGTACTTC
TRBJ1-1 | TRBV7-2 | NA | NA | CASSFTENTEAFF | TGTGCCAGCAGCTTTACGGAGAACACTGAAGCTTTCTTT
TRBJ2-7 | TRBV29-1 | few | TRBD1 | CSVELDRGYEQYF | TGCAGCGTAGAGCTCGACAGGGGTTACGAGCAGTACTTC
TRBJ1-5 | TRBV9 | NA | NA | CASSEGGSQPQHF | TGTGCCAGCAGCGAGGGGGGGAGTCAGCCCCAGCATTTT
TRBJ1-4 | TRBV4-3 | few | NA | CASSQDPRLISEKLFF | TGCGCCAGCAGCCAAGATCCCCGACTGATCTCAGAAAAACTGTTTTTT
TRBJ1-2 | TRBV5-4 | NA | NA | CASSLGVAGNYGYTF | TGTGCCAGCAGCTTGGGGGTCGCAGGAAACTATGGCTACACCTTC
TRBJ2-3 | TRBV29-1 | few | NA | CSASRGRPSTDTQYF | TGCAGCGCATCACGGGGGCGGCCCAGCACAGATACGCAGTATTTT
TRBJ1-5 | TRBV7-8 | NA | NA | CASSLLGQDNQPQHF | TGTGCCAGCAGCTTATTGGGGCAGGACAATCAGCCCCAGCATTTT
TRBJ2-4 | TRBV18 | NA | NA | CASSLDGGPGIQYF | TGTGCCAGCTCTCTCGACGGGGGGCCGGGCATTCAGTACTTC
TRBJ2-1 | TRBV19 | few | NA | CASSLFGRPVFF | TGTGCCAGTAGTCTTTTTGGGAGGCCCGTGTTCTTC
TRBJ1-5 | TRBV2 | few | NA | CASSERGSNQPQHF | TGTGCCAGCAGCGAAAGGGGTAGCAATCAGCCCCAGCATTTT
TRBJ2-5 | TRBV19 | NA | NA | CASSTRPRETQYF | TGTGCCAGTAGTACCCGACCCCGCGAGACCCAGTACTTC
TRBJ2-2 | TRBV2 | NA | NA | CASSSESAGELFF | TGTGCCAGCAGTTCAGAATCCGCCGGGGAGCTGTTTTTT
TRBJ2-3 | TRBV7-2 | few | NA | CASSPRTTTQYF | TGTGCCAGCAGCCCCCGGACCACCACGCAGTATTTT
TRBJ2-7 | TRBV30 | NA | NA | CAWSGGERREQYF | TGTGCCTGGTCCGGGGGCGAGAGGCGCGAGCAGTACTTC
TRBJ1-6 | TRBV14 | NA | TRBD1 | CASSQDRGQWSPLHF | TGTGCCAGCAGCCAAGACAGGGGGCAATGGTCACCCCTCCACTTT
TRBJ2-7 | TRBV4-3 | few | NA | CASSQDLGAYEQYF | TGCGCCAGCAGCCAAGATTTAGGGGCCTACGAGCAGTACTTC
TRBJ1-6 | TRBV10-3 | few | TRBD1 | CAITNAGTGSSPLHF | TGTGCCATCACCAACGCGGGGACAGGGTCTTCACCCCTCCACTTT
TRBJ2-7 | TRBV14 | NA | NA | CASSQLVWDEQYF | TGTGCCAGCAGCCAACTAGTGTGGGACGAGCAGTACTTC
TRBJ2-1 | TRBV28 | NA | NA | CASSFPGGAGEQFF | TGTGCCAGCAGTTTTCCCGGAGGGGCAGGGGAGCAGTTCTTC
TRBJ1-2 | TRBV11-2 | few | TRBD1 | CASSLEGRQGYTF | TGTGCCAGCAGCTTAGAAGGGAGACAGGGATACACCTTC
TRBJ2-5 | TRBV9 | NA | NA | CASSPSGEETQYF | TGTGCCAGCAGCCCCTCAGGGGAAGAGACCCAGTACTTC
TRBJ2-7 | TRBV10-3 | few | TRBD2 | CAAGTSGAYEQYF | TGTGCCGCCGGGACTAGCGGGGCCTACGAGCAGTACTTC
TRBJ2-2 | TRBV18 | NA | TRBD1 | CASSSGQASTGELFF | TGTGCCAGCTCATCGGGACAGGCTAGCACCGGGGAGCTGTTTTTT
TRBJ1-3 | TRBV10-3 | few | NA | CAIIEGGASSGNTIYF | TGTGCCATCATCGAGGGGGGGGCGAGCTCTGGAAACACCATATATTTT
TRBJ1-2 | TRBV28 | NA | TRBD1 | CASISSYGTGYANYGYTF | TGTGCCAGCATCTCCTCTTACGGGACAGGCTATGCAAACTATGGCTACACCTTC
TRBJ1-2 | TRBV6-5 | NA | NA | CASSYTGPVDGYTF | TGTGCCAGCAGTTACACGGGGCCGGTAGATGGCTACACCTTC
TRBJ1-2 | TRBV13 | NA | NA | CASSTRTDNYGYTF | TGTGCCAGCAGCACCCGGACAGACAACTATGGCTACACCTTC